Listed below are T cell receptor beta chains from one sample, sequenced in a study of cytomegalovirus exposure and HLA in healthy donors. Profiling relied on immunoSEQ multiplex PCR, and the TCRdb table lists in-frame clones only, not all of them. Of more than 25,000 clones listed, 62% are singletons. Sequencing was performed on PBMCs. The receptors shown here come from a male donor in good health and CMV-seropositive. Both conserved end residues are part of each CDR3. Each record gives: D gene, V gene, J gene, CDR3 length, clone size, CDR3 protein, CDR3 DNA. A D gene is named only where the DNA matches it firmly. Clone sizes are given selectively: once, few, many, or a class where the clone is expanded.

>-|TRBV12-5|TRBJ1-2|14|medium-sized
CASGALSGGDGYTF
TGTGCTAGTGGTGCCCTTTCGGGGGGTGATGGCTACACCTTC
>TRBD1|TRBV5-1|TRBJ2-5|18|once
CASSTVLAPGQGEETQYF
TGCGCCAGCAGCACCGTATTGGCTCCGGGACAGGGAGAAGAGACCCAGTACTTC
>-|TRBV6-4|TRBJ2-3|15|few
CASSYVAASTDTQYF
TGTGCCAGCAGTTACGTAGCGGCTAGCACAGATACGCAGTATTTT
>-|TRBV14|TRBJ1-1|17|-
CASSQDSPLIMNTEAFF
TGTGCCAGCAGCCAAGATAGCCCACTGATAATGAACACTGAAGCTTTCTTT
>TRBD1|TRBV6-5|TRBJ1-1|15|-
CACGDSGTANTEAFF
TGTGCCTGCGGGGACTCCGGGACAGCGAACACTGAAGCTTTCTTT
>TRBD1|TRBV18|TRBJ2-3|14|-
CASSQGAGTDTQYF
TGTGCCAGCTCGCAGGGGGCTGGCACAGATACGCAGTATTTT
>-|TRBV7-2|TRBJ2-1|14|-
CASSSRKAVVGQFF
TGTGCCAGCAGCTCCCGAAAAGCGGTAGTGGGGCAGTTCTTC
>-|TRBV5-1|TRBJ1-1|14|-
CASSLVQLNTEAFF
TGCGCCAGCAGCTTGGTACAGTTGAACACTGAAGCTTTCTTT
>TRBD2|TRBV5-1|TRBJ2-5|14|-
CASSLTSGQETQYF
TGCGCCAGCAGCTTGACTAGCGGACAAGAGACCCAGTACTTC
>TRBD1|TRBV6-4|TRBJ1-1|13|-
CASRADRDTEAFF
TGTGCCAGCAGGGCCGACAGGGATACTGAAGCTTTCTTT
>-|TRBV28|TRBJ1-2|14|-
CASSLTAGVYGYTF
TGTGCCAGCAGCCTCACAGCGGGAGTCTATGGCTACACCTTC
>TRBD1|TRBV7-3|TRBJ2-5|15|few
CASSLTSDRGETQYF
TGTGCCAGCAGCTTAACGTCCGACAGGGGGGAGACCCAGTACTTC
>TRBD1|TRBV5-6|TRBJ2-5|19|-
CASSLWILPPQGAQETQYF
TGTGCCAGCAGCTTGTGGATTCTACCCCCCCAGGGGGCACAAGAGACCCAGTACTTC
>-|TRBV28|TRBJ1-2|14|few
CASSGGIVLYGYTF
TGTGCCAGCAGTGGGGGGATCGTGCTATATGGCTACACCTTC
>TRBD1|TRBV10-2|TRBJ1-4|13|-
CASSAGQVGKLFF
TGCGCCAGCAGCGCCGGACAGGTTGGAAAACTGTTTTTT
>TRBD2|TRBV10-3|TRBJ2-7|13|-
CAIRGLATDEQYF
TGTGCCATCAGAGGACTAGCTACTGACGAGCAGTACTTC
>-|TRBV9|TRBJ2-1|14|-
CASSAPPRGHEQFF
TGTGCCAGCAGCGCCCCTCCAAGGGGACACGAGCAGTTCTTC
>-|TRBV2|TRBJ1-5|13|-
CASSVDTYQPQHF
TGTGCCAGCAGTGTTGACACCTATCAGCCCCAGCATTTT
>TRBD1|TRBV5-1|TRBJ1-1|15|-
CASSAGQGMNTEAFF
TGCGCCAGCAGCGCTGGACAGGGGATGAACACTGAAGCTTTCTTT
>-|TRBV5-6|TRBJ2-1|15|-
CASSPVAGEVNEQFF
TGTGCCAGCAGCCCAGTGGCCGGGGAGGTCAATGAGCAGTTCTTC
>-|TRBV9|TRBJ2-7|16|many
CASSLDLGGARGEQYF
TGTGCCAGCAGCCTGGACCTTGGCGGGGCCCGGGGCGAGCAGTACTTC
>-|TRBV20-1|TRBJ1-1|11|-
CSARRNTEAFF
TGCAGTGCGAGGCGAAACACTGAAGCTTTCTTT
>TRBD1|TRBV5-6|TRBJ1-5|14|-
CASSSRTGQRPQHF
TGTGCCAGCAGCTCTAGGACAGGGCAGCGGCCCCAGCATTTT
>-|TRBV7-9|TRBJ2-3|12|-
CASSSFTDTQYF
TGTGCCAGCAGCTCTTTTACAGATACGCAGTATTTT
>TRBD1|TRBV2|TRBJ2-7|14|-
CASSLGQGAYEQYF
TGTGCCAGCAGCCTCGGACAGGGGGCTTACGAGCAGTACTTC
>TRBD2|TRBV19|TRBJ2-5|16|-
CASSSRTSGIQETQYF
TGTGCCAGTAGTTCCCGGACTAGCGGGATCCAAGAGACCCAGTACTTC
>-|TRBV28|TRBJ2-4|13|-
CASSLTSKNIQYF
TGTGCCAGCAGTTTGACTTCCAAAAACATTCAGTACTTC